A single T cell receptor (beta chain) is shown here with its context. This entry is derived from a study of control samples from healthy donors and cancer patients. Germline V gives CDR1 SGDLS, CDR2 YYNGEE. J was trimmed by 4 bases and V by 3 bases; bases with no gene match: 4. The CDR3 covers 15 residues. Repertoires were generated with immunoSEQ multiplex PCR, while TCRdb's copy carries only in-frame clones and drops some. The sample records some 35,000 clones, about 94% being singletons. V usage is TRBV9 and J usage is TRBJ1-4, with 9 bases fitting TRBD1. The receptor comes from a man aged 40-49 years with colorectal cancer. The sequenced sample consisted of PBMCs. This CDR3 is CASSAGQGNNEKLFF. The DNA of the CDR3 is TGTGCCAGCAGCGCGGGACAGGGTAATAATGAAAAACTGTTTTTT. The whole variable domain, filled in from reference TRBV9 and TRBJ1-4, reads DSGVTQTPKHLITATGQRVTLRCSPRSGDLSVYWYQQSLDQGLQFLIQYYNGEERAKGNILERFSAQQFPDLHSELNLSSLELGDSALYFCASSAGQGNNEKLFFGSGTQLSVL.